This T cell receptor beta chain emerged from a study of OX40 agonist ivuxolimab in advanced cancers. Here immunoSEQ multiplex PCR was the method, and the copy in TCRdb shows in-frame clones only, minus some. The repertoire holds 95,000 to 150,000 clones, with 90% to 95% as singletons. The CDR3 runs 14 residues. V was shortened by 4 bases and J by 2 bases, with 11 bases between the two germline ends. Per germline, CDR1 SGHNT and CDR2 YYREEE (reference sequence). The rearrangement joins TRBV5-4 to TRBJ2-3; D is tentatively TRBD1 or TRBD2 (5 bases each). This specimen consisted of CD4+ or CD8+ T cells sorted from blood, obtained in a trial of the OX40 agonist ivuxolimab. The TCR comes from an adult with an advanced solid tumor such as melanoma, head and neck, liver or kidney cancer. This CDR3 is CASSQGRFTDTQYF. CDR3 nucleotides: TGTGCCAGCAGCCAGGGACGCTTCACAGATACGCAGTATTTT.